These 11 T cell receptor beta chains were sequenced from one sample in a study of T cell repertoires in cytomegalovirus infection. For these receptors, no antigen is known. One entry per CDR3 protein, called by TCRdb with MiXCR from the reads. The data show about 55,000 distinct CDR3 sequences, roughly 20% seen once. Sequenced material: CD8+ T cells from cultured PBMCs, taken from culture after CMV antigen stimulation. These receptor sequences come from a human donor in good health (CMV status not recorded). Some clones in this sample may be carry-over from other donors' samples.

The chain links TRBV6-1 to TRBJ2-1; 8 bases match TRBD1. V trimming: 7 bases; J trimming: 10 bases; junction bases outside the gene matches: 3. The CDR3 has 11 residues. CDR1 and CDR2 from the germline V gene are MNHNS and SASEGT. The CDR3, as DNA: TGTGCCAGCAACCGGGACAGGGAGCAGTTCTTC. It translates to CASNRDREQFF.

The chain carries TRBV7-9 and TRBJ2-7; possible D gene TRBD1, 6 bases. The V gene lost 4 bases and the J gene lost 0 bases, with 13 bases spanning the gap. This CDR3 is built from 15 residues. Germline V CDR1 and CDR2: SEHNR, FQNEAQ (reference sequence). The CDR3 sequence is CASSWDIQASYEQYF. The CDR3 DNA sequence: TGTGCCAGCAGCTGGGACATACAAGCCTCCTACGAGCAGTACTTC.

This clonotype was picked up a small number of times. J is TRBJ1-1 and V is TRBV12-3 or TRBV12-4; perhaps TRBD1 as D (6 bases). The CDR3 spans 13 residues. Trimming cost V 3 bases and J 3 bases, with 8 bases left between them. The CDR3 here is CASSFGGHTEAFF. The CDR3 coding sequence is TGTGCCAGCAGTTTCGGGGGGCACACTGAAGCTTTCTTT.

The gene calls are TRBV7-2 and TRBJ2-3; 7 nucleotides agree with TRBD2. CDR1 SGHTA and CDR2 FQGNSA come from the germline V gene. V gave up 1 base and J gave up 0 bases; unmatched junction bases: 4. The CDR3 runs 16 residues. The CDR3 DNA reads TGTGCCAGCAGCTTAGGGCGGGAGTCTAGCACAGATACGCAGTATTTT. As protein: CASSLGRESSTDTQYF.

This clonotype is deemed medium-sized. This chain joins TRBV7-2 and TRBJ2-7, with TRBD1 identical over 8 bases. Trimming took 1 base from V and 3 from J; bases not matched to a gene: 14. Germline-derived CDR1 and CDR2 are SGHTA and FQGNSA. This CDR3 region has 18 residues. CDR3: CASSLGRLRGTGDYEQYF. CDR3 nucleotide sequence: TGTGCCAGCAGCTTAGGACGGCTCCGGGGGACAGGAGACTACGAGCAGTACTTC.

The chain couples TRBV7-2 to TRBJ2-3; 12 positions agree with TRBD2. This CDR3 has 18 residues. With V trimmed by 2 bases and J by 1 base, 7 bases remained unmatched. Per the germline V gene, CDR1 is SGHTA and CDR2 is FQGNSA. The CDR3 region is CASSLKRASGGGTDTQYF. In DNA form, the CDR3 reads TGTGCCAGCAGCTTAAAGAGGGCTAGCGGGGGGGGCACAGATACGCAGTATTTT.

This clonotype was counted only a few times. The chain is built from TRBV4-3 and TRBJ2-1, with 14 bases aligning to TRBD2. The CDR3 sequence is 17 residues long. The junction had 10 bases not matched to a gene; V was cut back by 4 bases and J by 8 bases. CDR1 LGHNA and CDR2 YSLEER come from the germline V gene. The CDR3 nucleotides read TGCGCCAGCAGCCCCGATCGACTAGCGGGAGGGCCAGATGAGCAGTTCTTC. Translating gives CASSPDRLAGGPDEQFF.

This clonotype was found a few times. The chain is built from TRBV4-1 and TRBJ2-1; unclear D gene. The CDR3 consists of 13 residues. V dropped 1 base and J dropped 5 bases, with 6 bases sitting between them. CDR1 and CDR2 (germline): MGHRA, YSYEKL. In DNA, the CDR3 is TGCGCCAGCAGCCAAGTGACGAACAATGAGCAGTTCTTC. Its translation: CASSQVTNNEQFF.

This clonotype was counted between two and nine times. The V call is TRBV20-1, the J call TRBJ2-3; D unclear. CDR1 is DFQATT and CDR2 is SNEGSKA in the germline V gene (reference sequence). This CDR3 has 16 residues. V lost 3 bases, J lost 0 bases, and 16 bases lay in between. The CDR3 loop is CSASPPSQMSTDTQYF. The DNA for the CDR3 is TGCAGTGCTAGTCCCCCGAGCCAAATGAGCACAGATACGCAGTATTTT.

The sample holds one count of this clonotype. The J gene is TRBJ2-7, the V gene TRBV4-1, with 9 bases lining up with TRBD2. J was trimmed by 13 bases and V by 0 bases; bases with no gene match: 7. Germline V gene sequence: CDR1 MGHRA, CDR2 YSYEKL. There are 13 residues in the CDR3. CDR3 sequence: CASSQEREGTSYF. The CDR3 nucleotides read TGCGCCAGCAGCCAAGAAAGAGAAGGGACTAGCTACTTC.

This chain joins TRBV6-1 and TRBJ2-1; D possibly corresponds to TRBD2 (5 bases). Germline CDR1 reads MNHNS; CDR2 reads SASEGT. V was cut by 11 bases and J by 0 bases, with 14 bases left in between. The CDR3 loop spans 14 amino acids. As DNA, the CDR3 is TGTGCCGCACATAGCGATAGCTCCTACAATGAGCAGTTCTTC. It codes for CAAHSDSSYNEQFF.